The 3 T cell receptor beta chains below come from one sample, sequenced in a study of blood T cell repertoires in COVID-19. Repertoires were generated with immunoSEQ multiplex PCR, while TCRdb's copy carries only in-frame clones and drops some. The sample yields 250,000 or so clones, roughly 88% seen once. The specimen sequenced was PBMCs or T cells enriched from blood (not recorded which). Source of these receptors: a woman aged 30 to 39 who had been exposed to COVID-19.

The chain carries TRBV5-4 and TRBJ2-3, with 7 nucleotides matching TRBD2. The CDR3 sequence is 15 residues long. V lost 4 bases, J lost 2 bases, and 7 bases stayed unmatched. Germline V gives CDR1 SGHNT, CDR2 YYREEE (reference sequence). The CDR3 spells CASSHLAADTDTQYF. The CDR3 DNA reads as TGTGCCAGCAGCCATCTAGCGGCCGACACAGATACGCAGTATTTT.

CDR3 sequence (DNA): TGTGCCACCGTCGGGACAGGGATGTTCGGGTCATATAATTCACCCCTCCACTTT. Amino acids: CATVGTGMFGSYNSPLHF. This sequence joins TRBV2 and TRBJ1-6; 9 positions agree with TRBD1. Trimming at V came to 10 bases and at J to 4 bases, leaving 17 bases not matched to a gene. Germline V gives CDR1 SNHLY, CDR2 FYNNEI. The CDR3 spans 18 residues.

The chain combines TRBV29-1 with TRBJ2-3, with D perhaps matching TRBD1 (5 bases). The CDR3 runs to 13 residues. Trimming left V 7 bases short and J 5 bases short, with 16 bases between. Germline V lookup: CDR1 SQVTM, CDR2 ANQGSEA. DNA of the CDR3: TGCAGCGCAGTAGGGGTCTTAGGAGATACGCAGTATTTT. It translates to CSAVGVLGDTQYF.